These T cell receptor beta chains were read from a single sample in a study of blood T cells in healthy people across ages. From the 5' RACE reads, TCRdb called clonotypes with MiXCR, one entry per CDR3 protein. The table records some 710,000 distinct CDR3 sequences, about 46% of them present only once. Sequencing input: blood. The receptors were sampled from a man at least 80 years old in good health. Both conserved end residues are part of each CDR3.

>TRBV6-6
CASTGGITDTQYF
>TRBV12-3/TRBV12-4
CASSSCADTQYF
>TRBV7-6
CATARRAGANVLTF
>TRBV4-1
CASSPPGPTNYEQYF
>TRBV27
CASRKSGPRFSTDTQYF
>TRBV3-1
CASRGTGEKLFF
>TRBV5-6
CASSLATERGYTF
>TRBV24-1
CATSDHRTSGSCEQYF
>TRBV5-6
CASSLGETGGLEQFF
>TRBV12-5
CASGLARQSWETQYF
>TRBV11-2
CASTLQGRRETQYF
>TRBV24-1
CATSDTGTGTHEQYF
>TRBV6-5
CASSRGGLAGLYEQYF
>TRBV25-1
CASSDPGPFDEKLFF
>TRBV12-3/TRBV12-4
CASSFVGQGIHEQYF
>TRBV11-2
CASSLGAGYTDTQYF
>TRBV29-1
CSVVWVSNQPQHF
>TRBV5-1
CASSPGLGQNEQYF
>TRBV29-1
CSVPNAQSSYNEQFF
>TRBV20-1
CSASRLAGEASTDTQYF
>TRBV20-1
CSALRYRRTDTQYF
>TRBV7-2
CASSLGPDVSYEQYF
>TRBV18
CASSPPDTLGDTQYF
>TRBV7-3
CASSRPRDKGYTF
>TRBV20-1
CGARDGSGRNEQYF
>TRBV19
CASSPALGGGANVLTF
>TRBV20-1
CSALDGTDTQYF
>TRBV12-3/TRBV12-4
CASSQGLNQPQHF
>TRBV3-1
CASSRNSGGSTDTQYF
>TRBV20-1
CSARVGYGQYF
>TRBV4-3
CPSSQDPDTHYGYTF
>TRBV30
CAWNLLAGSYEQYF
>TRBV7-9
CASSRPQGQETQYF
>TRBV25-1
CASTKGGGLVSYEQYF
>TRBV5-6
CASSRDPGSYNEQFF
>TRBV20-1
CSARTTSEPGTDTQYF
>TRBV29-1
CSVDPNTNTYNEQFF
>TRBV11-3
CASSLLQGAENEQFF
>TRBV4-2
CASSQGGTYNSPLHF
>TRBV12-3/TRBV12-4
CASSHGALRTQYF